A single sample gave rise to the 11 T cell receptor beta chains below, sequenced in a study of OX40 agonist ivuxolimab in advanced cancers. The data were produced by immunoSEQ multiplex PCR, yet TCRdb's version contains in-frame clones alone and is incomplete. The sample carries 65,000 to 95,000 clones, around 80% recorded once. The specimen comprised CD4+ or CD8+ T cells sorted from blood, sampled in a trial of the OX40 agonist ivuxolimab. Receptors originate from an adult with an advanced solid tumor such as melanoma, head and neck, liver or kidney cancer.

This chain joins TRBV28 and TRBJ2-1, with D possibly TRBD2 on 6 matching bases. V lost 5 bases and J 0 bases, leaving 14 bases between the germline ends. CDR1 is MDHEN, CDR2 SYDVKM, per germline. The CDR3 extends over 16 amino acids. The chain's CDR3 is CASSPSGAPSYNEQFF. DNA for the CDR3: TGTGCCAGCAGTCCGTCGGGAGCGCCCTCCTACAATGAGCAGTTCTTC.

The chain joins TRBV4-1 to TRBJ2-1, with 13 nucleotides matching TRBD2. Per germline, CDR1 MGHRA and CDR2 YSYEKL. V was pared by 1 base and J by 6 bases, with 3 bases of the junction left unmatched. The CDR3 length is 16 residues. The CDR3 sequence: CASSQGTSGGRNEQFF. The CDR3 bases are TGCGCCAGCAGCCAAGGGACTAGCGGGGGCCGCAATGAGCAGTTCTTC.

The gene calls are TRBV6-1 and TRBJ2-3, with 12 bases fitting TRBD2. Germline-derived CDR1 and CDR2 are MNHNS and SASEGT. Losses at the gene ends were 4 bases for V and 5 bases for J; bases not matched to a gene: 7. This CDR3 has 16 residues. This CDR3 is CASSGRTSGKEDTQYF. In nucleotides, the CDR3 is TGTGCCAGCAGTGGGAGGACTAGCGGGAAGGAAGATACGCAGTATTTT.

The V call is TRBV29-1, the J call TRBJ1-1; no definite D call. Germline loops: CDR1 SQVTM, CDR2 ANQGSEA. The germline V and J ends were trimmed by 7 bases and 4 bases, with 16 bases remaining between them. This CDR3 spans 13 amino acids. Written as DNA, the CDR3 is TGCAGCGCACACCGGGAGAGACCCACTGAAGCTTTCTTT. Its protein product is CSAHRERPTEAFF. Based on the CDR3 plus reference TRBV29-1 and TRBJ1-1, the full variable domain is SAVISQKPSRDICQRGTSLTIQCQVDSQVTMMFWYRQQPGQSLTLIATANQGSEATYESGFVIDKFPISRPNLTFSTLTVSNMSPEDSSIYLCSAHRERPTEAFFGQGTRLTVV.

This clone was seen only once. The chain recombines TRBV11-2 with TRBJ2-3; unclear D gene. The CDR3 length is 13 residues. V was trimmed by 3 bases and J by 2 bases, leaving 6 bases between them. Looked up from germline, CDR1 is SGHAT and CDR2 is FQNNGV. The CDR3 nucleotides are TGTGCCAGCAGCTTCTTATACACAGATACGCAGTATTTT. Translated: CASSFLYTDTQYF.

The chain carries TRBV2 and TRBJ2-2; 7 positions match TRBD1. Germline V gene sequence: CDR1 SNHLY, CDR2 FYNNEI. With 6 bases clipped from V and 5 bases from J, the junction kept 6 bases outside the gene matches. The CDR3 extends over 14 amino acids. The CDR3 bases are TGTGCCAGCAGGGGAGTCAGGGGGACCGGGGAGCTGTTTTTT. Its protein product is CASRGVRGTGELFF.

CDR3 residues: CASSPSIGAASYEQYF. The DNA of the CDR3 is TGCGCCAGCAGCCCGTCAATTGGTGCGGCCTCCTACGAGCAGTACTTC. The chain combines TRBV5-1 with TRBJ2-7, with D unresolved. Looked up from germline, CDR1 is SGHRS and CDR2 is YFSETQ. The CDR3 extends over 16 amino acids. Trimming took off 4 bases at V and 0 bases at J, with 17 bases between the two ends.

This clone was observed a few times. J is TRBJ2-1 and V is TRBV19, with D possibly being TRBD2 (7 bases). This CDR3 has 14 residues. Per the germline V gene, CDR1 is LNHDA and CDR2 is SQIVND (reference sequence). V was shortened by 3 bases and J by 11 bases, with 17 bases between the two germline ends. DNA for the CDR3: TGTGCCAGTAGTATGGGGGGGGCCAATGGGAAGCAGTTCTTC. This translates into CASSMGGANGKQFF.

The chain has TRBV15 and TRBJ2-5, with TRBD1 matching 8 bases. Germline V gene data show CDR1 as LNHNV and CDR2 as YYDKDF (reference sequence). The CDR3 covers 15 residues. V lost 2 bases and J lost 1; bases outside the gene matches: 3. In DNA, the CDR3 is TGTGCCACCAGCAGACCTACAGGGGGCCAAGAGACCCAGTACTTC. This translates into CATSRPTGGQETQYF.

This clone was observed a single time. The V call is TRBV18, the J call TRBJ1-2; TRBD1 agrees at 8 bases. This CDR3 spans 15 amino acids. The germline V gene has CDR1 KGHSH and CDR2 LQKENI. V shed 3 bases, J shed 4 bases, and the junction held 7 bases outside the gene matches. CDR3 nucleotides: TGTGCCAGCTCACCCGGACAGGGACCGATCTATGGCTACACCTTC. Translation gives CASSPGQGPIYGYTF. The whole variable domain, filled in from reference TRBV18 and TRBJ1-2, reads NAGVMQNPRHLVRRRGQEARLRCSPMKGHSHVYWYRQLPEEGLKFMVYLQKENIIDESGMPKERFSAEFPKEGPSILRIQQVVRGDSAAYFCASSPGQGPIYGYTFGSGTRLTVV.

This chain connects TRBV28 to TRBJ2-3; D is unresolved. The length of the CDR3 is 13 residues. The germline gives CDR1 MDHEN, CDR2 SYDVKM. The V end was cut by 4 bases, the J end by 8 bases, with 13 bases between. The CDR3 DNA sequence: TGTGCCAGCAGTTCCTCGACCCGCCTTACGCAGTATTTT. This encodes CASSSSTRLTQYF.